This is a list of T cell receptor beta chains from one sample in a study of lymphopenia after photon versus proton radiotherapy. The method was immunoSEQ multiplex PCR; TCRdb's version includes in-frame clones alone and lacks a portion of them. The table lists 30,000 to 40,000 clones, around 90% of them singletons. Here the sequenced sample was peripheral blood, taken from a patient treated with photon-based radiotherapy. Receptors originate from a man aged 55 to 70 with cholangiocarcinoma. Both conserved end residues are part of each CDR3. The D gene is left open where the match is weak. The size entry is marked missing in some rows and otherwise reads once, few, many or a size class.

j_call v_call clone_size d_call cdr3_aa cdr3_nt
TRBJ2-1 TRBV10-3 . TRBD1 CAISESGTESSYNEQFF TGTGCCATCAGTGAGTCAGGGACAGAAAGCTCCTACAATGAGCAGTTCTTC
TRBJ2-7 TRBV18 medium-sized . CASSPEDDPSGEQYF TGTGCCAGCTCACCTGAGGACGATCCCTCGGGAGAGCAGTACTTC
TRBJ1-4 TRBV13 . TRBD1 CASSSYRGGEKLFF TGTGCCAGCAGCTCCTACAGGGGGGGTGAAAAACTGTTTTTT
TRBJ1-1 TRBV28 . TRBD1 CASTTGRQGLMNTEAFF TGTGCCAGCACCACTGGGAGACAGGGCCTCATGAACACTGAAGCTTTCTTT
TRBJ2-3 TRBV2 . TRBD2 CASSGLAGTDTQYF TGTGCCAGCAGTGGTCTAGCGGGCACAGATACGCAGTATTTT
TRBJ2-3 TRBV2 . . CASSESTTGDTQYF TGTGCCAGCAGTGAAAGTACCACCGGAGATACGCAGTATTTT
TRBJ1-4 TRBV19 . . CASGQGRSTNEKLFF TGTGCCTCCGGCCAGGGGCGATCAACTAATGAAAAACTGTTTTTT
TRBJ1-5 TRBV4-3 . TRBD1 CASSPGTGHQPQHF TGCGCCAGCAGCCCGGGGACAGGGCATCAGCCCCAGCATTTT
TRBJ1-1 TRBV4-1 . . CASSQYIRGAGTEAFF TGCGCCAGCAGCCAATATATTAGGGGCGCGGGGACTGAAGCTTTCTTT
TRBJ2-7 TRBV7-2 . TRBD2 CASSLEGRAEQYF TGTGCCAGCAGCTTAGAGGGGAGGGCCGAGCAGTACTTC
TRBJ2-2 TRBV5-1 . TRBD1 CASSLTGGTGELFF TGCGCCAGCAGCTTAACAGGGGGCACCGGGGAGCTGTTTTTT
TRBJ1-5 TRBV5-1 once . CASSLGGAGNQPQHF TGCGCCAGCAGCCTTGGCGGGGCGGGCAATCAGCCCCAGCATTTT